This entry lists 13 T cell receptor beta chains sequenced from one sample in a study of OX40 agonist ivuxolimab in advanced cancers. TCRdb keeps only in-frame clones here, not all; method: immunoSEQ multiplex PCR. This repertoire shows about 15,000 clones, roughly 78% found once; its top ten account for around 24%. Sequencing was performed on CD4+ or CD8+ T cells sorted from blood, taken in a trial of the OX40 agonist ivuxolimab. The source is an adult with an advanced solid tumor such as melanoma, head and neck, liver or kidney cancer.

The chain employs TRBV7-9 and TRBJ1-1; no definite D call. CDR1 is SEHNR and CDR2 is FQNEAQ in the germline V gene (reference sequence). V gave up 3 bases and J gave up 4 bases, with 18 bases separating them. The CDR3 sequence is 16 residues long. CDR3 nucleotide sequence: TGTGCCAGCAGCTTTTACCGCTCGGGGTCCTCCACTGAAGCTTTCTTT. Its translation is CASSFYRSGSSTEAFF.

In nucleotides, the CDR3 is TGTGCCAGCAGCGTGTCGGACAGTATTACCGGGGAGCTGTTTTTT. This sequence encodes CASSVSDSITGELFF. The rearrangement joins TRBV9 to TRBJ2-2; a weak D match, TRBD1 (6 bases). Germline CDR1 SGDLS, CDR2 YYNGEE. The CDR3 totals 15 residues. Deletions cut 2 bases from V and 5 bases from J, with 13 bases between.

The CDR3 spells CASRGPEQYF. The CDR3 DNA reads TGTGCCAGCAGGGGGCCAGAGCAGTACTTC. V and J are TRBV2 and TRBJ2-7; D may be TRBD1 (5 bases). Trimming pared 6 bases from V and 7 bases from J, leaving 7 bases between. The CDR3 runs 10 residues. Germline-derived CDR1 and CDR2 are SNHLY and FYNNEI.

Worth noting for this clone: A read error may produce the germline difference seen at one junction end. This chain links TRBV2 with TRBJ2-3; 9 nucleotides agree with TRBD2. This CDR3 comprises 14 residues. CDR1 and CDR2 (germline): SNHLY, FYNNEI. In nucleotides, the CDR3 is TGTGCCACAATAGCCGGGACTAGCACCGATACGCAGTATTTT. Its protein is CATIAGTSTDTQYF.

This rearrangement joins TRBV27 to TRBJ2-1; no clear D. The CDR3 is made up of 13 amino acids. Deletions cut 8 bases from V and 4 bases from J, with 12 bases between. Germline CDR1 is MNHEY and CDR2 is SMNVEV (reference sequence). The CDR3, as DNA: TGTGCCAGCCGAGGACCACTTTACAATGAGCAGTTCTTC. Amino acid sequence: CASRGPLYNEQFF.

The CDR3 coding sequence is TGTGCCAGCAGTTACTATCCGGGCGGGAGGGGTGAGCAGTACTTC. It translates to CASSYYPGGRGEQYF. V and J are TRBV6-9 and TRBJ2-7, with 9 bases fitting TRBD2. V was clipped by 3 bases and J by 7 bases; unmatched bases: 10. Germline V gives CDR1 MNHGY, CDR2 SVAAGI. This CDR3 comprises 15 residues.

The J gene is TRBJ1-1, the V gene TRBV9; D is unresolved. This CDR3 contains 14 residues. CDR1 is SGDLS, CDR2 YYNGEE, per germline. Trimming pared 0 bases from V and 3 bases from J, leaving 9 bases between. CDR3 region: CASSVAPGDTEAFF. The CDR3 bases are TGTGCCAGCAGCGTAGCTCCGGGAGACACTGAAGCTTTCTTT.

The V and J genes are TRBV27 and TRBJ2-3, with 10 positions matching TRBD1. CDR1 is MNHEY and CDR2 is SMNVEV in the germline V gene (reference sequence). V gave up 4 bases and J gave up 6 bases; unmatched junction bases: 4. This CDR3 has 14 residues. The CDR3 loop is CASSYGTGADTQYF. The CDR3 DNA reads as TGTGCCAGCAGTTATGGGACAGGGGCGGATACGCAGTATTTT.

This clone was detected a few times. CDR3: CASSERTGITGANVLTF. For the CDR3, the DNA is TGTGCCAGCAGTGAGAGGACAGGGATTACGGGGGCCAACGTCCTGACTTTC. The rearrangement uses TRBV2 and TRBJ2-6; 8 nucleotides agree with TRBD1. The CDR3 extends over 17 amino acids. The germline V gene has CDR1 SNHLY and CDR2 FYNNEI. The V segment lost 3 bases and the J segment 4 bases; nucleotides outside the gene matches: 8.

The rearrangement uses TRBV5-6 and TRBJ1-1; D may be TRBD1 (5 bases). Deletions cut 2 bases from V and 5 bases from J, with 13 bases between. The CDR3 runs 14 residues. CDR1 is SGHDT and CDR2 is YYEEEE in the germline V gene. DNA of the CDR3: TGTGCCAGCAGCTTAGCCCCAGGGATGACTGAAGCTTTCTTT. It is translated as CASSLAPGMTEAFF. Full variable domain (outside the CDR3, taken from reference TRBV5-6 and TRBJ1-1): DAGVTQSPTHLIKTRGQQVTLRCSPKSGHDTVSWYQQALGQGPQFIFQYYEEEERQRGNFPDRFSGHQFPNYSSELNVNALLLGDSALYLCASSLAPGMTEAFFGQGTRLTVV.

This chain connects TRBV28 to TRBJ1-2, with 11 bases matching TRBD1. The CDR3 is made up of 16 amino acids. The V gene's germline CDR1 is MDHEN and CDR2 SYDVKM. The junction had 12 bases not matched to a gene; V was cut back by 5 bases and J by 7 bases. Here the CDR3 DNA reads TGTGCCAGCAGTCTATCCGGGGACAGGGGGGCTTCTGGCTACACCTTC. This sequence encodes CASSLSGDRGASGYTF.

This chain uses TRBV7-2 with TRBJ1-2; D is unresolved. The CDR3 covers 12 residues. V was pared by 3 bases and J by 8 bases, with 10 bases between. Germline V gene data show CDR1 as SGHTA and CDR2 as FQGNSA. CDR3: CASSFGRSGYTF. CDR3 nucleotide sequence: TGTGCCAGCAGCTTCGGGCGATCCGGCTACACCTTC.

This clone was detected a few times. V gene TRBV7-6 combines with J gene TRBJ2-1, with 10 bases matching TRBD2. After removal of 0 bases from V and 0 bases from J, the junction contained 5 bases not matched to a gene. Germline CDR1 is SGHVS and CDR2 is FNYEAQ. The CDR3 consists of 18 residues. CDR3 sequence (DNA): TGTGCCAGCAGCTTAGCCTACGGGACTAGCGTCTCCTACAATGAGCAGTTCTTC. Amino acids: CASSLAYGTSVSYNEQFF.